The 21 T cell receptor beta chains presented below share a single source sample, sequenced in a study of blood T cell repertoires in COVID-19. Sequencing used immunoSEQ multiplex PCR; TCRdb keeps in-frame clones, though not all of them. The table records hundreds of thousands of clones, about 90% of them present only once. Sequencing was carried out using PBMCs or T cells enriched from blood (not recorded which). These receptors were obtained from a man aged 45-60 years who had been exposed to COVID-19.

The chain uses TRBV5-4 and TRBJ1-1; D might be TRBD1 (6 bases). Germline-derived CDR1 and CDR2 are SGHNT and YYREEE (reference sequence). This CDR3 is built from 15 residues. V was shortened by 1 base and J by 1 base, with 11 bases between the two germline ends. For the CDR3, the DNA is TGTGCCAGCAGCTTGAGGGACAAGAGGAACACTGAAGCTTTCTTT. Translation gives CASSLRDKRNTEAFF.

This clone was detected only once. CDR3 coding DNA: TGTGCCAGCACCGGGGGCACAGATACGCAGTATTTT. Encoded protein: CASTGGTDTQYF. The chain recombines TRBV12-3 or TRBV12-4 with TRBJ2-3; tentative D call: TRBD2 (5 bases). CDR3 length: 12 amino acids. Trimming took 7 bases from V and 1 from J, leaving 6 bases between them.

Many counts were recorded for this clone. This sample includes further DNA sequences coding for the same CDR3. The chain recombines TRBV25-1 with TRBJ2-5; TRBD2 is a possible D gene (7 bases). Germline V gene lookup returns CDR1 MGHDK and CDR2 SYGVNS. The V gene lost 3 bases and the J gene lost 0 bases, with 8 bases spanning the gap. This CDR3 region has 14 residues. CDR3 region: CASSERGHQETQYF. Here the CDR3 DNA reads TGTGCCAGCAGTGAGCGGGGGCACCAAGAGACCCAGTACTTC.

The genes are TRBV11-2 and TRBJ1-1; 9 bases map to TRBD1. Per germline, CDR1 SGHAT and CDR2 FQNNGV. V gave up 0 bases and J gave up 8 bases; unmatched junction bases: 10. The CDR3 totals 16 residues. CDR3 sequence reads: CASSLDGRDRAREAFF. CDR3 nucleotide sequence: TGTGCCAGCAGCTTAGATGGGCGGGACAGGGCCCGCGAAGCTTTCTTT.

CDR3 loop: CASSLGTAEAFF. CDR3 nucleotides: TGTGCCAGCAGTTTAGGGACAGCTGAAGCTTTCTTT. The rearrangement links TRBV27 to TRBJ1-1, with 7 bases lining up with TRBD1. This CDR3 has 12 residues. Germline V gene sequence: CDR1 MNHEY, CDR2 SMNVEV (reference sequence). The V and J ends lost 2 bases and 6 bases, in that order; junction bases with no gene match: 0.

V and J are TRBV2 and TRBJ2-5; 10 bases align to TRBD2. V trimming: 5 bases; J trimming: 4 bases; junction bases outside the gene matches: 16. There are 18 residues in the CDR3. The germline V gene has CDR1 SNHLY and CDR2 FYNNEI. The CDR3 spells CASSTRVAGGRAPETQYF. CDR3 in DNA: TGTGCCAGCAGTACCAGGGTAGCGGGAGGTAGGGCCCCAGAGACCCAGTACTTC. Supplemented by reference TRBV2 and TRBJ2-5, the full variable domain reads EPEVTQTPSHQVTQMGQEVILRCVPISNHLYFYWYRQILGQKVEFLVSFYNNEISEKSEIFDDQFSVERPDGSNFTLKIRSTKLEDSAMYFCASSTRVAGGRAPETQYFGPGTRLLVL.

This clone occurred once. At one end, the junction sequence differs from germline, possibly due to a read error. The genes are TRBV7-7 and TRBJ2-1, with 7 bases that match TRBD1. CDR1 is SSHAT, CDR2 FNYEAQ, per germline (reference sequence). The CDR3 totals 14 residues. As DNA, the CDR3 is TGTGCTAGCAGTCACAAGGGACAGTTAAATGAGCAGTTCTTC. Its protein product is CASSHKGQLNEQFF.

The CDR3 spells CASRDGGGELFF. The CDR3 region has the DNA TGTGCCAGCAGGGACGGAGGAGGGGAGCTGTTTTTT. V usage is TRBV12-3 or TRBV12-4 and J usage is TRBJ2-2; D might be TRBD2 (5 bases). The ends were cut back, 6 bases at V and 8 bases at J, with 10 bases in the middle. The CDR3 extends over 12 amino acids.

This sequence joins TRBV9 and TRBJ2-2; 7 bases line up with TRBD2. The V segment lost 2 bases and the J segment 3 bases; nucleotides outside the gene matches: 4. This CDR3 contains 15 residues. The germline gives CDR1 SGDLS, CDR2 YYNGEE. CDR3 protein: CASSVRLADTGELFF. CDR3 nucleotides: TGTGCCAGCAGCGTTCGACTAGCAGACACCGGGGAGCTGTTTTTT.

The J gene is TRBJ2-7, the V gene TRBV5-1, with 11 nucleotides matching TRBD2. V dropped 4 bases and J dropped 1; count of bases not matched to a gene: 7. This CDR3 contains 16 residues. Germline CDR1 reads SGHRS; CDR2 reads YFSETQ. The CDR3 nucleotides are TGCGCCAGCAGCCCCTCGACTAGCGGGAAATCCTACGAGCAGTACGTC. Its protein product is CASSPSTSGKSYEQYV.

The genes are TRBV7-2 and TRBJ1-6; the match to TRBD1 covers 8 bases. CDR3 length equals 16 residues. The junction had 12 bases not matched to a gene; V was cut back by 10 bases and J by 4 bases. Germline V gene lookup returns CDR1 SGHTA and CDR2 FQGNSA. CDR3 region: CATPLARTGYNSPLHF. The DNA for the CDR3 is TGTGCCACCCCACTGGCGAGGACAGGGTATAATTCACCCCTCCACTTT.

The gene calls are TRBV9 and TRBJ1-1; the D gene is possibly TRBD1 (5 bases). Trimming removed 4 bases from V and 1 base from J, with 11 bases in between. CDR1 and CDR2 (germline): SGDLS, YYNGEE. The CDR3 is made up of 14 amino acids. The CDR3 sequence is CASSFSGGNTEAFF. Here the CDR3 DNA reads TGTGCCAGCAGCTTTTCGGGGGGGAACACTGAAGCTTTCTTT.

This chain connects TRBV9 to TRBJ1-1; D is ambiguous. From germline, CDR1 is SGDLS and CDR2 YYNGEE. Trimming took 3 bases from V and 7 from J, leaving 16 bases between them. CDR3 size: 14 residues. The CDR3, as DNA: TGTGCCAGCAGCGACAGAAACCCGGCCCTTGAAGCTTTCTTT. This gives the protein CASSDRNPALEAFF.

The V and J genes are TRBV5-6 and TRBJ1-2; D might be TRBD1 (6 bases). The CDR3 contains 15 residues. V was shortened by 2 bases and J by 6 bases, with 17 bases between the two germline ends. Germline loops: CDR1 SGHDT, CDR2 YYEEEE. The CDR3 DNA reads as TGTGCCAGCAGCTTCCAGGGGATAGGAGTCGATGGCTACACCTTC. Protein product: CASSFQGIGVDGYTF.

The rearrangement links TRBV20-1 to TRBJ1-4, with D hard to call. Trimming removed 3 bases at V and 10 bases at J, with 15 bases between. CDR1 and CDR2 (germline): DFQATT, SNEGSKA (reference sequence). The CDR3 is made up of 13 amino acids. Written as DNA, the CDR3 is TGCAGTGCTAGTTCCCCGGGAGCACCAAAACTGTTTTTT. Its translation: CSASSPGAPKLFF.

The chain uses TRBV7-3 and TRBJ1-2; the D gene is possibly TRBD1 (5 bases). CDR3 length equals 14 residues. CDR1 and CDR2 (germline): SGHTA, FQGTGA. Trimming removed 0 bases at V and 4 bases at J, with 9 bases between. The CDR3 DNA sequence: TGTGCCAGCAGCTTAACGGGGGGTGGCTATGGCTACACCTTC. It yields the protein CASSLTGGGYGYTF.

The chain recombines TRBV5-4 with TRBJ1-1; D possibly corresponds to TRBD1 (6 bases). This CDR3 contains 12 residues. V was clipped by 0 bases and J by 10 bases, with 10 bases between them. Germline CDR1 is SGHNT and CDR2 is YYREEE (reference sequence). The CDR3 region is CASSLDRVGAFF. DNA for the CDR3: TGTGCCAGCAGCTTGGACAGGGTTGGAGCTTTCTTT.

The rearrangement links TRBV6-5 to TRBJ2-4, with D perhaps TRBD2 (6 bases). Trimming took 6 bases from V and 0 from J, leaving 9 bases between them. Germline CDR1 MNHEY, CDR2 SVGAGI. CDR3 length: 14 residues. As DNA, the CDR3 is TGTGCCAGCAGGGCGGGGACAGCCAAAAACATTCAGTACTTC. It is translated as CASRAGTAKNIQYF.

This sequence joins TRBV11-3 and TRBJ2-1; a weak D match, TRBD2 (5 bases). The V gene's germline CDR1 is SGHNT and CDR2 YENEEA. The CDR3 loop spans 15 amino acids. Between the trimmed V and J ends, which lost 1 base and 8 bases, there was a span of 15 bases. CDR3 sequence reads: CASSLVASNLDEQFF. CDR3 DNA: TGTGCCAGCAGCTTAGTGGCTAGCAATTTGGATGAGCAGTTCTTC.

V usage is TRBV10-3 and J usage is TRBJ1-5, with D perhaps matching TRBD1 (5 bases). The V end was cut by 10 bases, the J end by 1 base, with 14 bases between. Germline CDR1 reads ENHRY; CDR2 reads SYGVKD. The CDR3 totals 14 residues. CDR3 region: CATGGGTSNQPQHF. CDR3 nucleotide sequence: TGTGCCACCGGGGGGGGTACGAGCAATCAGCCCCAGCATTTT.

The V and J genes are TRBV30 and TRBJ1-5; 9 bases are a match to TRBD1. Germline V gene sequence: CDR1 GTSNPN, CDR2 SVGIG (reference sequence). The CDR3 consists of 15 residues. Trimming cost V 2 bases and J 2 bases; bases outside gene matches: 4. As DNA, the CDR3 is TGTGCCTGGAGTAAAAGGACAGGGGGCAATCAGCCCCAGCATTTT. It encodes CAWSKRTGGNQPQHF.